Detailed here is one TCR beta chain. The antigen remains undetermined. This record belongs to a study of T cells in localized non-small cell lung cancer. Findings and limits, study-wide: Owing to sequencing of a solitary tumor region, heterogeneity cannot be discounted. Adjacent lung was found to contain a median about 62 of the top 100 tumor clones. The highest T cell clonality was in uninvolved adjacent lung, above tumor. Longer overall survival was linked to higher blood T cell density.

Trimming took off 3 bases at V and 8 bases at J, with 16 bases between the two ends. Looked up from germline, CDR1 is MNHEY and CDR2 is SVGAGI. This CDR3 spans 14 amino acids. Assay: immunoSEQ multiplex PCR; the TCRdb copy retains only in-frame clones and omits some. The table lists about 77,000 clones, 88% of them singletons. J is TRBJ1-1 and V is TRBV6-5, with D maybe TRBD1 (6 bases). Sequences were derived from peripheral blood, sampled before any cancer treatment. This clonotype was sampled from a woman aged 40-69 years with stage I squamous cell lung carcinoma. For the CDR3, the DNA is TGTGCCAGCAGTTATTCGCCGGGGGCCGCGGAAGCTTTCTTT. It specifies CASSYSPGAAEAFF.